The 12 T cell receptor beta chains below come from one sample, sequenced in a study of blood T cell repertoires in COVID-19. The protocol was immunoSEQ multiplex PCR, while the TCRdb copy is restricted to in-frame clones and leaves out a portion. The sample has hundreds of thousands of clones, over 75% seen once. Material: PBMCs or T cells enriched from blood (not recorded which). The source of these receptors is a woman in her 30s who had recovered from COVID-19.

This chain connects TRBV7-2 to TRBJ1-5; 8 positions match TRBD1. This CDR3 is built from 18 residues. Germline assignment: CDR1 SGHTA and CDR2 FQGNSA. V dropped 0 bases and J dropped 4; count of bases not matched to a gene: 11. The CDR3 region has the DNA TGTGCCAGCAGCTTAGCGTTCCGGACAGGGAAAGGGAATCAGCCCCAGCATTTT. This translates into CASSLAFRTGKGNQPQHF.

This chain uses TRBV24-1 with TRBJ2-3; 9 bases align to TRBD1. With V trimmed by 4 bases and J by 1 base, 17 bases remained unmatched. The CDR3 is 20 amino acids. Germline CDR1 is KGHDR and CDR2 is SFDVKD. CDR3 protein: CATSDPVPGQGKGGTDTQYF. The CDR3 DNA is TGTGCCACCAGTGACCCAGTCCCGGGACAGGGAAAAGGGGGCACAGATACGCAGTATTTT.

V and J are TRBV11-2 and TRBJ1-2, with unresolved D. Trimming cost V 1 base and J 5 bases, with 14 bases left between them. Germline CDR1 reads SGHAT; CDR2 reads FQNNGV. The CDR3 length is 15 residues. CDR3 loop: CASSLGLSTYYGYTF. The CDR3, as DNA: TGTGCCAGCAGCTTAGGACTGTCGACCTATTATGGCTACACCTTC.

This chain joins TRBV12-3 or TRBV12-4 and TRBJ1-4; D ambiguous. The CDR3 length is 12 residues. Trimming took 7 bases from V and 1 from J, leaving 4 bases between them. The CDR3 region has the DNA TGTGCCAGCACCCGAACTAATGAAAAACTGTTTTTT. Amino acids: CASTRTNEKLFF.

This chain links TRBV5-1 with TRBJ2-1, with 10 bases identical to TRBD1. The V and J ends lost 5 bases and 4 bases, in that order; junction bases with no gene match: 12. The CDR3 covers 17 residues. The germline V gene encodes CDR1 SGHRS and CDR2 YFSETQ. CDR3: CASRVFAGTGDYNEQFF. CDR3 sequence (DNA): TGCGCCAGCAGAGTATTCGCCGGGACAGGGGATTACAATGAGCAGTTCTTC. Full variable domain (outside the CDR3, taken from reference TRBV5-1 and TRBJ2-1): KAGVTQTPRYLIKTRGQQVTLSCSPISGHRSVSWYQQTPGQGLQFLFEYFSETQRNKGNFPGRFSGRQFSNSRSEMNVSTLELGDSALYLCASRVFAGTGDYNEQFFGPGTRLTVL.

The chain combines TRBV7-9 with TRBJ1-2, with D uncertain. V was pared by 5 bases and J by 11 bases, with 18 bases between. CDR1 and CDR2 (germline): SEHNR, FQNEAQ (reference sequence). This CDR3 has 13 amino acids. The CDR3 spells CASSPLDGVRYTF. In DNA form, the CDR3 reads TGTGCCAGCAGCCCTTTGGACGGGGTTCGGTACACCTTC.

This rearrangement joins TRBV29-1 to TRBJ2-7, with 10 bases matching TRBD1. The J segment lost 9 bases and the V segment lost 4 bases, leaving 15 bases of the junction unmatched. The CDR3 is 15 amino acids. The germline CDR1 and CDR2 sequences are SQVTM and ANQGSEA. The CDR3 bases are TGCAGCGTTGTCGGGGACAGGGGCCTCCAGGGAGGGCAGTACTTC. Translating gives CSVVGDRGLQGGQYF.

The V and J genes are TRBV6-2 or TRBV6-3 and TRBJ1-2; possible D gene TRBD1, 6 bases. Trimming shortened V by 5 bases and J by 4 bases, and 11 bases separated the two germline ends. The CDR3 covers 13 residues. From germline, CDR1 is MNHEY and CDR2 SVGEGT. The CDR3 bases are TGTGCCAGCAGTGCACAGGGAGTCTATGGCTACACCTTC. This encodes CASSAQGVYGYTF.

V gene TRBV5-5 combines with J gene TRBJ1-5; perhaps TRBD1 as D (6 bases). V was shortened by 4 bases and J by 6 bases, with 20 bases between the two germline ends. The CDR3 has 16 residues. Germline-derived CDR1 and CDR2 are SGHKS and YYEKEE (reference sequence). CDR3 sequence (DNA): TGTGCCAGCAGCGCCGCGGGGGGCCTAACAGGTCAGCCCCAGCATTTT. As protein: CASSAAGGLTGQPQHF.

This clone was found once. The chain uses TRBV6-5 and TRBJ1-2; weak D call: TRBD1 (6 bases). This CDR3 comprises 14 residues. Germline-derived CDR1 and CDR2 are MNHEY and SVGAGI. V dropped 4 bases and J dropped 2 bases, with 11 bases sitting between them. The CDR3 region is CASSWGLDNYGYTF. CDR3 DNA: TGTGCCAGCAGTTGGGGGCTCGACAACTATGGCTACACCTTC.

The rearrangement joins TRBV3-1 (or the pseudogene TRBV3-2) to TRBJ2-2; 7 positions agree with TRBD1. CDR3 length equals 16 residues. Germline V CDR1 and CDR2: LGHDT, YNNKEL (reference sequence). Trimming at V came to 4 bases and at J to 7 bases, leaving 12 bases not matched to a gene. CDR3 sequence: CASSLQGAGGNGELFF. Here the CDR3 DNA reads TGTGCCAGCAGCCTCCAAGGGGCAGGGGGTAACGGGGAGCTGTTTTTT.

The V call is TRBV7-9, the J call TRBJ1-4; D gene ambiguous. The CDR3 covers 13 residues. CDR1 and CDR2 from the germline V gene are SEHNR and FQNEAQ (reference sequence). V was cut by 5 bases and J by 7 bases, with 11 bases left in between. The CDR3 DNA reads TGTGCCAGCAGCCGCGGGGATTCTGAAAAACTGTTTTTT. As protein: CASSRGDSEKLFF.